The rows below give T cell receptor beta chains drawn from one sample of a study of cytomegalovirus exposure and HLA in healthy donors. Sequenced by immunoSEQ multiplex PCR; TCRdb stores in-frame clones only, minus some. The table records some 150,000 clones, almost 80% of them present only once. The sequencing input was PBMCs. These receptors were collected from a woman between 45 and 60 years old in good health and CMV-seronegative. CDR3s include the opening cysteine and the closing phenylalanine or tryptophan. D genes are given only for firm matches. A clone size is listed for some rows: how often the clone was seen (once, few, many), or a class if it is expanded.

D gene: -
clone size: -
J gene: TRBJ1-5
V gene: TRBV7-8
CDR3 DNA: TGTGCCAGCAGCTTAGCGTGGGAGGGTCAGCCCCAGCATTTT
CDR3 protein: CASSLAWEGQPQHF

D gene: TRBD1
clone size: -
J gene: TRBJ1-2
V gene: TRBV19
CDR3 DNA: TGTGCCAGTAGTCCGGGGACAGTTAACTATGGCTACACCTTC
CDR3 protein: CASSPGTVNYGYTF

D gene: -
clone size: -
J gene: TRBJ2-3
V gene: TRBV21-1
CDR3 DNA: TGTGCCAGCAGCAAAGAATCACTGGGTACCTATCAATCCAGGGAAAGCACAGATACGCAGTATTTT
CDR3 protein: CASSKESLGTYQSRESTDTQYF

D gene: -
clone size: few
J gene: TRBJ2-6
V gene: TRBV4-3
CDR3 DNA: TGCGCCAGCAGCCAAGGGTCCCCATCCGGCTCTGGGGCCAACGTCCTGACTTTC
CDR3 protein: CASSQGSPSGSGANVLTF

D gene: TRBD1
clone size: once
J gene: TRBJ1-1
V gene: TRBV29-1
CDR3 DNA: TGCAGCGTTGCGTGGGGCAGGGGGAAAAACACTGAAGCTTTCTTT
CDR3 protein: CSVAWGRGKNTEAFF

D gene: TRBD2
clone size: once
J gene: TRBJ2-3
V gene: TRBV5-1
CDR3 DNA: TGCGCCAGCAGCACGGGGACTAGCGATTATGAGGCAGATACGCAGTATTTT
CDR3 protein: CASSTGTSDYEADTQYF

D gene: TRBD1
clone size: once
J gene: TRBJ1-1
V gene: TRBV7-9
CDR3 DNA: TGTGCCAGCAGCTCTGGGGACAGCCAGGGTGTATCTGAAGCTTTCTTT
CDR3 protein: CASSSGDSQGVSEAFF

D gene: -
clone size: few
J gene: TRBJ2-7
V gene: TRBV6-1
CDR3 DNA: TGTGCCAGCAGATCGGTTTACGAGCAGTACTTC
CDR3 protein: CASRSVYEQYF

D gene: TRBD2
clone size: few
J gene: TRBJ2-1
V gene: TRBV7-3
CDR3 DNA: TGTGCCAGCAGCCCAAACCAAGCGGGATACAATGAGCAGTTCTTC
CDR3 protein: CASSPNQAGYNEQFF

D gene: TRBD1
clone size: few
J gene: TRBJ2-7
V gene: TRBV15
CDR3 DNA: TGTGCCACCAGCAGACCCAGCGGGACAGGGTCTTCCTACGAGCAGTACTTC
CDR3 protein: CATSRPSGTGSSYEQYF

D gene: -
clone size: -
J gene: TRBJ2-5
V gene: TRBV18
CDR3 DNA: TGTGCCAGCTCACCCGGGGAGACCCAGTACTTC
CDR3 protein: CASSPGETQYF

D gene: -
clone size: -
J gene: TRBJ1-1
V gene: TRBV27
CDR3 DNA: TGTGCCAGCGGGGGGGTCGCATACTACACTGAAGCTTTCTTT
CDR3 protein: CASGGVAYYTEAFF

D gene: TRBD2
clone size: -
J gene: TRBJ2-1
V gene: TRBV15
CDR3 DNA: TGTGCCACCAGCAGAGATCGGACTAGCGGGAGGGTTAGCTCCTACAATGAGCAGTTCTTC
CDR3 protein: CATSRDRTSGRVSSYNEQFF

D gene: TRBD1
clone size: -
J gene: TRBJ1-6
V gene: TRBV7-2
CDR3 DNA: TGTGCCAGCAGCTTAGGCAGGGGGATCTATAATTCACCCCTCCACTTT
CDR3 protein: CASSLGRGIYNSPLHF

D gene: -
clone size: -
J gene: TRBJ1-2
V gene: TRBV2
CDR3 DNA: TGTGCCAGCAGTGTGATACAGTTGGGTGGCTACACCTTC
CDR3 protein: CASSVIQLGGYTF

D gene: -
clone size: -
J gene: TRBJ2-7
V gene: TRBV27
CDR3 DNA: TGTGCCAGCATGACTAGATGGGACGAGCAGTACTTC
CDR3 protein: CASMTRWDEQYF

D gene: -
clone size: -
J gene: TRBJ2-5
V gene: TRBV18
CDR3 DNA: TGTGCCAGCTCCCTCCAAGAGACCCAGTACTTC
CDR3 protein: CASSLQETQYF

D gene: -
clone size: -
J gene: TRBJ2-5
V gene: TRBV5-1
CDR3 DNA: TGCGCCAGCAGCTTGCGGCTAGGTGGGGAGACCCAGTACTTC
CDR3 protein: CASSLRLGGETQYF

D gene: -
clone size: -
J gene: TRBJ2-5
V gene: TRBV18
CDR3 DNA: TGTGCCAGCTCACCTTCAGGGGAAGAGACCCAGTACTTC
CDR3 protein: CASSPSGEETQYF

D gene: TRBD2
clone size: -
J gene: TRBJ2-2
V gene: TRBV13
CDR3 DNA: TGTGCCAGCAGCTTCTTTAGACTAGCTGGGGAGCTGTTTTTT
CDR3 protein: CASSFFRLAGELFF

D gene: TRBD2
clone size: once
J gene: TRBJ2-7
V gene: TRBV7-6
CDR3 DNA: TGTGCCAGCAGCTTAGGCGGCGGGAGGAGCTCCTACGAGCAGTACTTC
CDR3 protein: CASSLGGGRSSYEQYF

D gene: -
clone size: -
J gene: TRBJ1-1
V gene: TRBV5-5
CDR3 DNA: TGTGCCAGCAGCTTCAGGGCCTCGAACACTGAAGCTTTCTTT
CDR3 protein: CASSFRASNTEAFF

D gene: -
clone size: -
J gene: TRBJ2-3
V gene: TRBV2
CDR3 DNA: TGTGCCAGCAAGGGGGAGCAGGGCCTAAAGGATACGCAGTATTTT
CDR3 protein: CASKGEQGLKDTQYF

D gene: -
clone size: -
J gene: TRBJ2-2
V gene: TRBV5-1
CDR3 DNA: TGCGCCAGCAGCTTTACTAGAACTGCCGGGGAGCTGTTTTTT
CDR3 protein: CASSFTRTAGELFF

D gene: -
clone size: -
J gene: TRBJ2-5
V gene: TRBV6-6
CDR3 DNA: TGTGCCAGCAGTTACTCGAATCGGGACACGCAAGAGACCCAGTACTTC
CDR3 protein: CASSYSNRDTQETQYF

D gene: -
clone size: -
J gene: TRBJ2-1
V gene: TRBV6-6
CDR3 DNA: TGTGCCAGCAGTTACGAGAGAGGGCTATTCCGTCGAGAGTTCTTC
CDR3 protein: CASSYERGLFRREFF

D gene: -
clone size: -
J gene: TRBJ2-2
V gene: TRBV7-2
CDR3 DNA: TGTGCCAGCCTTGCCCGACGGGGTACCGGGGAGCTGTTTTTT
CDR3 protein: CASLARRGTGELFF

D gene: TRBD1
clone size: -
J gene: TRBJ2-7
V gene: TRBV27
CDR3 DNA: TGTGCCAGCAGCCTGGGACAGGCCTCCTACGAGCAGTACTTC
CDR3 protein: CASSLGQASYEQYF

D gene: TRBD2
clone size: -
J gene: TRBJ2-1
V gene: TRBV13
CDR3 DNA: TGTGCCAGCAGCTATAGGACTAGCGGGATAGAGGATGAGCAGTTCTTC
CDR3 protein: CASSYRTSGIEDEQFF

D gene: TRBD1
clone size: few
J gene: TRBJ2-1
V gene: TRBV2
CDR3 DNA: TGTGCCAGCCACAGGGGTTGGACAGGGGGCGAAGGTGAGCAGTTCTTC
CDR3 protein: CASHRGWTGGEGEQFF

D gene: -
clone size: -
J gene: TRBJ2-5
V gene: TRBV10-1
CDR3 DNA: TGCGCCAGTAGAACGTACCAAGAGACCCAGTACTTC
CDR3 protein: CASRTYQETQYF